These 21 T cell receptor beta chains share one sample of origin, sequenced in a study of CD8 T cells in Susac syndrome (dated by TCRdb to the late 2010s). The library relied on the immunoSEQ multiplex PCR assay. RNA was extracted using the RNeasy kit, and roughly 0.45 to 1 microgram was reverse transcribed with random hexamers. Using fastp at Q25 and MiXCR, TCRdb reprocessed the public reads and kept productive beta chains. When rows share a CDR3 protein, they turn into one entry using the most common DNA and genes. For this sample the table gives some 300,000 distinct CDR3 sequences, of which 70% to 90% were detected only once. The top ten clonotypes cover 0.18% of the sample. Input material: CD8+ T cells from PBMCs. The receptors were gathered from a human donor with multiple sclerosis.

This chain links TRBV19 with TRBJ2-3; TRBD2 might be the D (6 bases). This CDR3 has 14 residues. Germline lookup yields CDR1 LNHDA and CDR2 SQIVND (reference sequence). V was shortened by 7 bases and J by 4 bases, with 15 bases between the two germline ends. CDR3 loop: CASTRRALPDTQYF. The CDR3 DNA is TGTGCCAGTACCCGGAGGGCCCTCCCAGATACGCAGTATTTT. Using reference TRBV19 and TRBJ2-3 for the parts outside the CDR3, the full variable domain is DGGITQSPKYLFRKEGQNVTLSCEQNLNHDAMYWYRQDPGQGLRLIYYSQIVNDFQKGDIAEGYSVSREKKESFPLTVTSAQKNPTAFYLCASTRRALPDTQYFGPGTRLTVL.

This chain connects TRBV10-3 to TRBJ2-1; D perhaps matches TRBD1 (6 bases). V lost 4 bases, J lost 8 bases, and 15 bases lay in between. CDR1 is ENHRY, CDR2 SYGVKD, per germline. CDR3 size: 14 residues. The CDR3 nucleotides are TGTGCCATCAGTGGAAGGCAGGGGCTCGATGAGCAGTTCTTC. The encoded protein is CAISGRQGLDEQFF.

The gene calls are TRBV7-9 and TRBJ2-7; 7 bases are a match to TRBD1. CDR1 is SEHNR and CDR2 is FQNEAQ in the germline V gene (reference sequence). The CDR3 length is 13 residues. The V and J ends lost 5 bases and 2 bases, in that order; junction bases with no gene match: 3. The CDR3 sequence: CASSRTGTYEQYF. DNA of the CDR3: TGTGCCAGCAGCCGGACAGGTACCTACGAGCAGTACTTC.

The V gene is TRBV7-3, the J gene TRBJ2-3; 7 nucleotides agree with TRBD2. Germline V gene data show CDR1 as SGHTA and CDR2 as FQGTGA. Trimming at V came to 8 bases and at J to 1 base, leaving 12 bases not matched to a gene. The CDR3 is made up of 16 amino acids. The CDR3 DNA sequence: TGTGCCAGCGTTTCAGCCCCCAGCGGGGGCACAGATACGCAGTATTTT. Translated, it gives CASVSAPSGGTDTQYF.

This chain connects TRBV20-1 to TRBJ1-1; 7 bases fit TRBD1. The CDR3 loop spans 15 amino acids. Looked up from germline, CDR1 is DFQATT and CDR2 is SNEGSKA (reference sequence). After removal of 1 base from V and 1 base from J, the junction contained 6 bases not matched to a gene. The chain's CDR3 is CSARAQGQPNTEAFF. The DNA for the CDR3 is TGCAGTGCTAGAGCCCAGGGACAGCCGAACACTGAAGCTTTCTTT.

The chain combines TRBV11-1 with TRBJ2-1; unclear D gene. The CDR3 runs 12 residues. Germline lookup yields CDR1 SGHAT and CDR2 FQDESV (reference sequence). V shed 4 bases and J shed 9 bases, with 10 bases lying between them. Here the CDR3 reads CASSWDDGEQFF. The CDR3 nucleotides are TGTGCCAGCAGCTGGGATGACGGTGAGCAGTTCTTC.

The chain combines TRBV27 with TRBJ2-2, with a possible D match to TRBD1 (5 bases). In germline, CDR1 is MNHEY, CDR2 SMNVEV (reference sequence). The V gene lost 0 bases and the J gene lost 4 bases, with 12 bases spanning the gap. The CDR3 sequence is 16 residues long. The CDR3: CASSLSMGLSTGELFF. The CDR3 bases are TGTGCCAGCAGTTTATCGATGGGGCTAAGCACCGGGGAGCTGTTTTTT.

The CDR3 here is CASSEFTWGSNQPQHF. The CDR3, as DNA: TGTGCCAGCAGTGAATTTACTTGGGGCAGCAATCAGCCCCAGCATTTT. This chain uses TRBV6-1 with TRBJ1-5; tentatively, D is TRBD1 (5 bases). Per the germline V gene, CDR1 is MNHNS and CDR2 is SASEGT. There are 16 residues in the CDR3. The ends were cut back, 2 bases at V and 1 base at J, with 12 bases in the middle.

The table lists this clonotype with a count of one. The chain employs TRBV5-1 and TRBJ1-1, with D uncertain. Germline V gene lookup returns CDR1 SGHRS and CDR2 YFSETQ. There are 14 residues in the CDR3. V shed 1 base and J shed 2 bases, with 9 bases lying between them. CDR3 in DNA: TGCGCCAGCAGCTTGATAGGGATCAACACTGAAGCTTTCTTT. As protein: CASSLIGINTEAFF.

The rearrangement joins TRBV6-2 or TRBV6-3 to TRBJ1-6; D may be TRBD1 (6 bases). V lost 5 bases to trimming and J lost 9 bases, with 14 bases between them. This CDR3 spans 14 amino acids. CDR1 is MNHEY and CDR2 is SVGEGT in the germline V gene. The CDR3 DNA reads as TGTGCCAGCAGTACATCCGCAGGGGTTTCACCCCTCCACTTT. Its translation: CASSTSAGVSPLHF.

The V and J genes are TRBV4-1 and TRBJ2-7; D gene ambiguous. Trimming removed 1 base at V and 6 bases at J, with 16 bases between. The CDR3 consists of 15 residues. Germline V gene sequence: CDR1 MGHRA, CDR2 YSYEKL. CDR3 sequence reads: CASSQVATGYVEQYF. As DNA, the CDR3 is TGCGCCAGCAGCCAAGTTGCAACCGGTTATGTCGAGCAGTACTTC.

V gene TRBV7-9 combines with J gene TRBJ2-7, with 11 nucleotides matching TRBD1. CDR3 length: 16 residues. Germline V gene data show CDR1 as SEHNR and CDR2 as FQNEAQ (reference sequence). Trimming removed 3 bases from V and 1 base from J; junction bases left unmatched: 5. CDR3 protein: CASSLPDRGPSYEQYF. CDR3 nucleotides: TGTGCCAGCAGCTTGCCGGACAGGGGGCCTTCCTACGAGCAGTACTTC.

J is TRBJ1-5 and V is TRBV20-1; D not certain. CDR1 and CDR2 (germline): DFQATT, SNEGSKA (reference sequence). V lost 6 bases and J lost 0, with 21 bases in between. CDR3 length: 17 residues. The CDR3 coding sequence is TGCAGTGCCCGGACCCCCCTTTGGTCTAATAGCAATCAGCCCCAGCATTTT. Translated: CSARTPLWSNSNQPQHF.

The chain has TRBV20-1 and TRBJ2-7, with D maybe TRBD2 (5 bases). CDR3 length equals 16 residues. V lost 2 bases and J lost 4, with 21 bases in between. Germline-derived CDR1 and CDR2 are DFQATT and SNEGSKA (reference sequence). CDR3 in amino acids: CSARNRGSVDFYEQYF. In DNA form, the CDR3 reads TGCAGTGCTAGAAATCGCGGTAGCGTCGATTTTTACGAGCAGTACTTC.

This clonotype was picked up one time. The V call is TRBV4-1, the J call TRBJ2-7; weak D call: TRBD2 (5 bases). Deletions cut 0 bases from V and 1 base from J, with 10 bases between. This CDR3 spans 15 amino acids. CDR1 is MGHRA and CDR2 is YSYEKL in the germline V gene. The CDR3 DNA sequence: TGCGCCAGCAGCCAAGAGGTGAGGACTTCCTACGAGCAGTACTTC. It is translated as CASSQEVRTSYEQYF.

V gene TRBV23-1 combines with J gene TRBJ2-7; D might be TRBD2 (6 bases). TRBV23-1 is an open reading frame, and its role is uncertain. The CDR3 sequence is 15 residues long. V lost 0 bases and J lost 3, with 12 bases in between. The CDR3 region is CASSQSGTSNYEQYF. CDR3 in DNA: TGCGCCAGCAGTCAATCCGGGACTTCGAACTACGAGCAGTACTTC.

This chain joins TRBV7-8 and TRBJ2-5; D is possibly TRBD2 (5 bases). Germline CDR1 SGHVS, CDR2 FQNEAQ. V shed 2 bases and J shed 4 bases, with 14 bases lying between them. This CDR3 region has 15 residues. The CDR3 DNA reads TGTGCCAGCAGCTTAATGCCTTGGGGAGCAGAGACCCAGTACTTC. Translation gives CASSLMPWGAETQYF.

This clonotype was detected only once. This rearrangement joins TRBV10-3 to TRBJ2-2; maybe TRBD1 (6 bases). Germline V CDR1 and CDR2: ENHRY, SYGVKD. CDR3 length equals 15 residues. V lost 4 bases to trimming and J lost 2 bases, with 11 bases between them. CDR3 bases: TGTGCCATCAGTGGAGCAGGGGATAACACCGGGGAGCTGTTTTTT. Residues: CAISGAGDNTGELFF.

CDR3 in amino acids: CASSGGSGRLSYNEQFF. CDR3 coding DNA: TGTGCCAGCAGCGGAGGCAGCGGGAGGCTTTCCTACAATGAGCAGTTCTTC. V gene TRBV11-1 combines with J gene TRBJ2-1; 9 positions match TRBD2. The CDR3 contains 17 residues. Germline V gene data show CDR1 as SGHAT and CDR2 as FQDESV (reference sequence). V shed 5 bases, J shed 1 base, and the junction held 9 bases outside the gene matches.

This chain links TRBV4-3 with TRBJ2-1, with 8 positions matching TRBD1. This CDR3 spans 14 amino acids. V trimming: 1 base; J trimming: 12 bases; junction bases outside the gene matches: 8. From germline, CDR1 is LGHNA and CDR2 YSLEER. The chain's CDR3 is CASSQASTGATQFF. CDR3 sequence (DNA): TGCGCCAGCAGCCAAGCCTCGACAGGGGCCACGCAGTTCTTC.

The chain is built from TRBV4-3 and TRBJ2-7; 7 positions match TRBD2. V shed 1 base and J 4 bases; nucleotides not matched to a gene: 7. Germline assignment: CDR1 LGHNA and CDR2 YSLEER. This CDR3 has 15 residues. The CDR3 nucleotides are TGCGCCAGCAGCCAAGTCGCGGGAGAATCGTACGAGCAGTACTTC. It codes for CASSQVAGESYEQYF.